This TCR beta chain was observed in a study of T-cell reconstitution after alpha-beta-depleted transplantation in children. Overall study findings and caveats: Counts and diversity of T cells one year after transplant came mostly from newly produced T cells. In patients about two months after transplant, alpha-beta T cells reportedly arose from several hundred expanded graft clones.

The length of the CDR3 is 12 residues. Germline V lookup: CDR1 MDHEN, CDR2 SYDVKM. After removal of 10 bases from V and 2 bases from J, the junction contained 4 bases not matched to a gene. This clonotype was detected ten times or more. Its matching antigen is unknown. Unique molecular identifiers were incorporated during preparation of the TCRbeta library. TCRdb redid the calling of the PCR reads with MiXCR, one entry per CDR3 protein. The sample has about 98,000 distinct CDR3 sequences, 4.5% to 7.5% seen once; the top ten hold 5.5% to 6.5%. This receptor was taken from a female patient aged 2-10 years who had a stem cell transplant for Fanconi anemia, so the T cells may come from the graft donor. The chain joins TRBV28 to TRBJ2-7; 8 positions match TRBD1. This sample comprised PBMCs, mostly from graft donor cells, obtained 60 days after TCRalphabeta/CD19-depleted stem cell transplant. The CDR3 DNA reads TGTGCCACCAGGACAGGGACCTACGAGCAGTACTTC. Translation gives CATRTGTYEQYF.